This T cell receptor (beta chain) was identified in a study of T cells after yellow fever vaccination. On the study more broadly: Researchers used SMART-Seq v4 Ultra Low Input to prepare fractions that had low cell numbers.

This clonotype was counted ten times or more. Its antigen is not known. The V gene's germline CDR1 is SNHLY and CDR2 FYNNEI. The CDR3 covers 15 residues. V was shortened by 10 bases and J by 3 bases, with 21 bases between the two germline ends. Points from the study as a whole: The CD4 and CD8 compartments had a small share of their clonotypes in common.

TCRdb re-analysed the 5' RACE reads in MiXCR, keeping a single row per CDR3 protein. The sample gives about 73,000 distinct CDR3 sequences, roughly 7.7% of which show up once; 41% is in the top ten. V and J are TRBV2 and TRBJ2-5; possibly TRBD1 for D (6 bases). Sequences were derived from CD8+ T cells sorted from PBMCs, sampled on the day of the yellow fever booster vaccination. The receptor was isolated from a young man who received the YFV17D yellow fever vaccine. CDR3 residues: CATFHIGQPEETQYF. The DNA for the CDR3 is TGTGCCACTTTCCATATCGGACAGCCCGAAGAGACCCAGTACTTC.